The TCR beta chain described here comes from a study of blood T cell repertoires in COVID-19. Here immunoSEQ multiplex PCR was the method, and the copy in TCRdb shows in-frame clones only, minus some. The sample has some 260,000 clones, 88% seen once. This CDR3 comprises 17 residues. CDR1 and CDR2 from the germline V gene are SGDLS and YYNGEE. V was pared by 7 bases and J by 5 bases, with 20 bases of the junction left unmatched. Sequences were obtained from peripheral blood. The TCR was taken from a human donor in a cohort sampled during active COVID-19. This rearrangement joins TRBV9 to TRBJ2-7; TRBD2 matches at 8 bases. The CDR3 sequence: CASARGTSWAIEDEQYF. In DNA form, the CDR3 reads TGTGCCAGCGCCCGGGGGACTAGTTGGGCCATCGAGGACGAGCAGTACTTC.